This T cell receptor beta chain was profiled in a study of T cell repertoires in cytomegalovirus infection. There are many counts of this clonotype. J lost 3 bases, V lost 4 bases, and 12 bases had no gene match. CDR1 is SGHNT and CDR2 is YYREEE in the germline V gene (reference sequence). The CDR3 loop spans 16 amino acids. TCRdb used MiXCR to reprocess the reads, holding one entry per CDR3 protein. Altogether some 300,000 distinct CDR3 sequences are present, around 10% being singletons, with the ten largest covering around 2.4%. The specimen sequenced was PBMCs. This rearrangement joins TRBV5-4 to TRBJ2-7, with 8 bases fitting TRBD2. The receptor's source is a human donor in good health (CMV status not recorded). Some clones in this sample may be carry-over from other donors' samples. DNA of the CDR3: TGTGCCAGCAGCCCACCCGGGACTAGGGGGATCTACGAGCAGTACGTC. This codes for CASSPPGTRGIYEQYV.